This is a list of T cell receptor beta chains from one sample in a study. MiXCR was run by TCRdb on the RT-PCR reads, yielding one entry per CDR3 protein. The sample contains more than 550,000 distinct CDR3 sequences, 12% to 15% of which appear only once. The sequencing sample was made of memory CD4+ T cells from blood. Receptors were obtained from a female donor in good health, serving as a healthy control. Each CDR3 is given with its conserved first and last residue. A D gene is named only where the DNA matches it firmly. The listing skips clone size in some rows; elsewhere it reads once, few, many or a size class.

v_call: TRBV6-5
j_call: TRBJ2-1
clone_size: many
d_call: TRBD1
cdr3_nt: TGTGCCAGCAGACCCCAGACAGGGTTTGAGTTCTTC
cdr3_aa: CASRPQTGFEFF

v_call: TRBV5-6
j_call: TRBJ1-1
clone_size: NA
d_call: TRBD1
cdr3_nt: TGTGCCAGCAGCTCACCGCGACAGGGGGCGCAGACTGAAGCTTTCTTT
cdr3_aa: CASSSPRQGAQTEAFF

v_call: TRBV5-5
j_call: TRBJ2-2
clone_size: once
d_call: NA
cdr3_nt: TGTGCCAGCAGCTTCGTTTTTTCGGGGGCGAGCACCGGGGAGCTGTTTTTT
cdr3_aa: CASSFVFSGASTGELFF

v_call: TRBV20-1
j_call: TRBJ1-5
clone_size: NA
d_call: NA
cdr3_nt: TGCAGTGCTAGAGATGGAGGAACCCGTCAGCCCCAGCATTTT
cdr3_aa: CSARDGGTRQPQHF

v_call: TRBV5-1
j_call: TRBJ2-2
clone_size: NA
d_call: NA
cdr3_nt: TGCGCCAGCAGCTATCCAGGGGTGCTGTTTTTT
cdr3_aa: CASSYPGVLFF

v_call: TRBV20-1
j_call: TRBJ2-1
clone_size: few
d_call: TRBD2
cdr3_nt: TGCAGTGCTAGAGTCCCCGGGACTAGGGATGAGCAGTTCTTC
cdr3_aa: CSARVPGTRDEQFF

v_call: TRBV20-1
j_call: TRBJ2-1
clone_size: NA
d_call: TRBD2
cdr3_nt: TGCAGTGCTAGAGTCGGCGGGAGGTCCCAATCCTACAATGAGCAGTTCTTC
cdr3_aa: CSARVGGRSQSYNEQFF

v_call: TRBV7-8
j_call: TRBJ2-7
clone_size: few
d_call: TRBD1
cdr3_nt: TGTGCCAGCAGCATACCTCAGGGGGAGATCAACGAGCAGTACTTC
cdr3_aa: CASSIPQGEINEQYF

v_call: TRBV20-1
j_call: TRBJ1-5
clone_size: NA
d_call: TRBD1
cdr3_nt: TGCAGTGCTAGCAGGGGGGCCGGCAATCAGCCCCAGCATTTT
cdr3_aa: CSASRGAGNQPQHF

v_call: TRBV28
j_call: TRBJ2-5
clone_size: few
d_call: TRBD1
cdr3_nt: TGTGCCAGCAGTTCGCCGGGACAGGGGGAGGTTGGGACCCAGTACTTC
cdr3_aa: CASSSPGQGEVGTQYF

v_call: TRBV7-3
j_call: TRBJ2-3
clone_size: many
d_call: NA
cdr3_nt: TGTGCCAGTGCGCGTGCTGGCACAGATACGCAGTATTTT
cdr3_aa: CASARAGTDTQYF

v_call: TRBV18
j_call: TRBJ2-5
clone_size: many
d_call: TRBD2
cdr3_nt: TGTGCCAGCTCACCACCACGACGACTAGCGGGGGGGCCAGAGACCCAGTACTTC
cdr3_aa: CASSPPRRLAGGPETQYF

v_call: TRBV28
j_call: TRBJ1-1
clone_size: few
d_call: NA
cdr3_nt: TGTGGGACTGAGGGGCTGAACACTGAAGCTTTCTTT
cdr3_aa: CGTEGLNTEAFF

v_call: TRBV29-1
j_call: TRBJ2-1
clone_size: NA
d_call: NA
cdr3_nt: TGCAGCGTTGAAGGCTACACCGGGACAAAATACAATGAGCAGTTCTTC
cdr3_aa: CSVEGYTGTKYNEQFF

v_call: TRBV11-2
j_call: TRBJ2-5
clone_size: NA
d_call: NA
cdr3_nt: TGTGCCAGCAGCTCGGAGTGGCAAGAGACCCAGTACTTC
cdr3_aa: CASSSEWQETQYF

v_call: TRBV24-1
j_call: TRBJ1-2
clone_size: few
d_call: NA
cdr3_nt: TGTGCCACCAGTGACAGGAATCGGGATGGCTACACCTTC
cdr3_aa: CATSDRNRDGYTF

v_call: TRBV7-2
j_call: TRBJ1-2
clone_size: many
d_call: NA
cdr3_nt: TGTGCCAGCAGCGCACCCTCTGTCGCAGGATTACATGGCTACACCTTC
cdr3_aa: CASSAPSVAGLHGYTF

v_call: TRBV4-2
j_call: TRBJ1-5
clone_size: few
d_call: NA
cdr3_nt: TGTGCCAGCAGCCAAGTCTGGGAGGGACAGCCCCAGCATTTT
cdr3_aa: CASSQVWEGQPQHF

v_call: TRBV7-2
j_call: TRBJ1-2
clone_size: NA
d_call: NA
cdr3_nt: TGTGCCAGCAGCTTCGCCCCCCACGAATATGGCTACACCTTC
cdr3_aa: CASSFAPHEYGYTF

v_call: TRBV30
j_call: TRBJ2-1
clone_size: few
d_call: TRBD2
cdr3_nt: TGTGCCTATCGGACTAGCGGGAGTCTGGGCAATGAGCAGTTCTTC
cdr3_aa: CAYRTSGSLGNEQFF

v_call: TRBV5-1
j_call: TRBJ2-7
clone_size: many
d_call: NA
cdr3_nt: TGCGCCAGCAGTTATGGGTTAGTATGGTGGGACTTC
cdr3_aa: CASSYGLVWWDF

v_call: TRBV19
j_call: TRBJ2-2
clone_size: NA
d_call: NA
cdr3_nt: TGTGCCAGTAGTATACTCGAGAAGGGGGAGCTGTTTTTT
cdr3_aa: CASSILEKGELFF

v_call: TRBV20-1
j_call: TRBJ1-5
clone_size: many
d_call: TRBD1
cdr3_nt: TGCAGTGCTCGGCGACAGGGCGTTTACAGCGATCAGCCCCAGCATTTT
cdr3_aa: CSARRQGVYSDQPQHF

v_call: TRBV7-3
j_call: TRBJ1-2
clone_size: many
d_call: TRBD1
cdr3_nt: TGTGCCAGCAGCCCGACAGGGGGCGGTGGCTACACCTTC
cdr3_aa: CASSPTGGGGYTF

v_call: TRBV4-2
j_call: TRBJ2-1
clone_size: few
d_call: NA
cdr3_nt: TGTGCCAGCAGCTACGGGCCGAGCTCCTACAATGAGCAGTTCTTC
cdr3_aa: CASSYGPSSYNEQFF